The 2 T cell receptor beta chains below were found in one sample sequenced in a study of spatial heterogeneity in lung cancer (dated by TCRdb to the late 2010s). Library preparation used 5' RACE. Sequenced using a NextSeq 500. Using fastp trimming at Q25 and MiXCR clonotype assembly, TCRdb reanalyzed the public sequencing data and kept in-frame beta chains. Merged by CDR3 protein, the rows form single entries marked with the most common genes and DNA. In all, the sample holds 60,000 to 90,000 distinct CDR3 sequences, and about 14% of those were seen once. The top ten hold more than 7% of the sample. The time point label corresponds to: sample taken at primary tumor resection. Whole RNA extracted from tumor and nontumor lung tissue, or from cryopreserved PBMC samples, was used for TCR sequencing without cell sorting. The specimen was PBMCs, collected at surgery. The receptor source for this set is a male donor with early-stage non-small cell lung cancer.

This clonotype was found many times. V is TRBV29-1 and J is TRBJ1-1; no firm D call. With 8 bases removed from V and 0 bases from J, the gap between germline ends came to 13 bases. The CDR3 consists of 13 residues. Germline V gives CDR1 SQVTM, CDR2 ANQGSEA. CDR3 loop: CSSRKQLNTEAFF. In DNA, the CDR3 is TGCAGCTCCCGTAAGCAATTGAACACTGAAGCTTTCTTT.

This clonotype was seen many times. V and J are TRBV7-9 and TRBJ1-2; D might be TRBD1 (5 bases). The germline V and J ends were trimmed by 7 bases and 5 bases, with 17 bases remaining between them. This CDR3 is 14 amino acids long. Germline CDR1 is SEHNR and CDR2 is FQNEAQ (reference sequence). This CDR3 reads CASTRGVGPYGYTF. The CDR3 DNA is TGTGCCAGCACCCGAGGGGTCGGACCGTATGGCTACACCTTC.